Presented here are 10 T cell receptor beta chains from one specimen sequenced in a study of patients and donors after allogeneic stem cell transplantation. TCRdb analysed the RT-PCR reads with MiXCR anew, one entry per CDR3 protein. The sample carries more than 850,000 distinct CDR3 sequences, roughly 18% recorded once. The sequencing input was blood, either unsorted or a sorted T cell fraction (not recorded which). These receptors originate from a human donor who was either an allogeneic HSCT recipient or a stem cell or donor lymphocyte infusion donor (not recorded which). It is not recorded whose cells these are; they may come from a transplant donor.

This clonotype was recorded many times. V and J are TRBV29-1 and TRBJ1-1; D may be TRBD1 (6 bases). Germline lookup yields CDR1 SQVTM and CDR2 ANQGSEA. V was cut by 6 bases and J by 7 bases, with 12 bases left in between. This CDR3 region has 11 residues. Here the CDR3 reads CSVEGGLEAFF. The CDR3 coding sequence is TGCAGCGTGGAGGGGGGCCTTGAAGCTTTCTTT.

In its sample, this clonotype was seen a few times. The chain combines TRBV12-3 or TRBV12-4 with TRBJ2-5; D call uncertain. This CDR3 contains 15 residues. V was pared by 6 bases and J by 1 base, with 15 bases between. The chain's CDR3 is CASRETLQTQETQYF. In DNA form, the CDR3 reads TGTGCCAGCAGGGAGACCCTTCAGACCCAAGAGACCCAGTACTTC.

This chain links TRBV5-8 with TRBJ2-4; D is unclear. Germline V CDR1 and CDR2: SGHTS, YDEGEE. V was cut by 1 base and J by 7 bases, with 9 bases left in between. This CDR3 is 13 amino acids long. The CDR3 spells CASSLPEINIQYF. DNA for the CDR3: TGTGCCAGCAGCTTGCCGGAAATTAACATTCAGTACTTC.

This clonotype was counted between two and nine times. V usage is TRBV5-6 and J usage is TRBJ2-2, with 9 bases aligning to TRBD2. Germline CDR1 SGHDT, CDR2 YYEEEE. The J segment lost 7 bases and the V segment lost 6 bases, leaving 4 bases of the junction unmatched. This CDR3 spans 13 amino acids. The CDR3: CASILAGNGELFF. The CDR3 DNA sequence: TGTGCCAGCATTCTAGCGGGAAACGGGGAGCTGTTTTTT.

The rearrangement joins TRBV12-3 or TRBV12-4 to TRBJ1-5; 7 bases match TRBD1. V lost 2 bases to trimming and J lost 8 bases; unmatched junction nucleotides: 15. This CDR3 is built from 17 residues. DNA for the CDR3: TGTGCCAGCAGTTTACTCGGTTTGAGTCAGGGGGGAAAGCCCCAGCATTTT. Translated: CASSLLGLSQGGKPQHF.

The J gene is TRBJ1-5, the V gene TRBV28; D is uncertain. The CDR3 consists of 13 residues. Germline V lookup: CDR1 MDHEN, CDR2 SYDVKM. V was shortened by 4 bases and J by 5 bases, with 9 bases between the two germline ends. DNA of the CDR3: TGTGCCAGCAGTTCTCCGGTCGATCAGCCCCAGCATTTT. Translating gives CASSSPVDQPQHF.

This clonotype was recorded many times. This sequence joins TRBV7-8 and TRBJ2-1; D remains unclear. This CDR3 is 14 amino acids long. Trimming took off 4 bases at V and 2 bases at J, with 9 bases between the two ends. Per the germline V gene, CDR1 is SGHVS and CDR2 is FQNEAQ. The CDR3 sequence: CASSSTGPYNEQFF. As DNA, the CDR3 is TGTGCCAGCAGCTCGACTGGCCCCTACAATGAGCAGTTCTTC.

J is TRBJ1-4 and V is TRBV9; the D gene is possibly TRBD1 (5 bases). The germline V and J ends were trimmed by 4 bases and 4 bases, with 11 bases remaining between them. Germline V gene lookup returns CDR1 SGDLS and CDR2 YYNGEE. The CDR3 consists of 14 residues. Here the CDR3 reads CASSTKGHNEKLFF. CDR3 DNA sequence: TGTGCCAGCAGCACTAAGGGGCATAATGAAAAACTGTTTTTT.

This clonotype was counted only a few times. The rearrangement uses TRBV11-1 and TRBJ2-1; D gene unclear. V lost 2 bases and J lost 0, with 11 bases in between. The CDR3 runs 16 residues. Germline CDR1 reads SGHAT; CDR2 reads FQDESV (reference sequence). The CDR3, as DNA: TGTGCCAGCAGCTTACCGTCGACGATCTCCTACAATGAGCAGTTCTTC. Protein: CASSLPSTISYNEQFF.

This clonotype was found a few times. The V and J genes are TRBV7-9 and TRBJ2-2, with TRBD1 as a possible D gene (5 bases). Germline V gene data show CDR1 as SEHNR and CDR2 as FQNEAQ (reference sequence). The CDR3 is 14 residues long. V lost 7 bases, J lost 6 bases, and 15 bases lay in between. In DNA, the CDR3 is TGTGCCAGCACCCTAAGTGGGGCCCCCGGGGAGCTGTTTTTT. Translated: CASTLSGAPGELFF.